This passage covers 27 T cell receptor beta chains from one sample sequenced in a study of graft-versus-host responses after intestinal transplantation. Libraries were prepared by immunoSEQ multiplex PCR; TCRdb keeps only in-frame clonotypes and omits some of them. The data show about 90,000 clones, with around 93% seen just once and about 0.5% held by the top ten. These receptors are not linked to any known antigen. Specimen: unstimulated CD8+ T cells sorted from spleen or lymph node cells, collected before intestinal transplant. All receptors come from a human donor who received an intestinal transplant.

V usage is TRBV6-1 and J usage is TRBJ2-5; TRBD1 matches 9 bases. The ends lost 4 bases at V and 2 bases at J; junction bases unmatched: 5. The CDR3 loop spans 15 amino acids. Germline CDR1 and CDR2: MNHNS and SASEGT. The DNA for the CDR3 is TGTGCCAGCAGTGCCGGGACAGGGCTTCAAGAGACCCAGTACTTC. It encodes CASSAGTGLQETQYF.

The chain has TRBV11-2 and TRBJ2-4, with 14 bases aligning to TRBD2. The germline V gene encodes CDR1 SGHAT and CDR2 FQNNGV. After removal of 5 bases from V and 9 bases from J, the junction contained 9 bases not matched to a gene. The CDR3 is 16 amino acids. The CDR3 here is CASSPTSGREWGIQYF. The CDR3 coding sequence is TGTGCCAGCAGCCCGACTAGCGGGAGGGAGTGGGGCATTCAGTACTTC.

Turning to this clone: Other DNA variants within this sample encode the same CDR3. The chain carries TRBV19 and TRBJ1-1; no clear D. The CDR3 loop spans 13 amino acids. The germline CDR1 and CDR2 sequences are LNHDA and SQIVND (reference sequence). Trimming took off 3 bases at V and 0 bases at J, with 5 bases between the two ends. CDR3 nucleotide sequence: TGTGCCAGTAGTATCGGGATGAACACTGAAGCTTTCTTT. As protein: CASSIGMNTEAFF.

The genes are TRBV6-5 and TRBJ1-2; D remains ambiguous. The germline V and J ends were trimmed by 2 bases and 8 bases, with 15 bases remaining between them. The CDR3 contains 14 residues. The germline V gene has CDR1 MNHEY and CDR2 SVGAGI. The CDR3 sequence is CASSYRPGLWGYTF. The CDR3 DNA reads TGTGCCAGCAGTTACCGTCCGGGTCTGTGGGGCTACACCTTC.

The gene calls are TRBV27 and TRBJ2-1; TRBD2 agrees at 12 bases. This CDR3 contains 15 residues. CDR1 MNHEY and CDR2 SMNVEV come from the germline V gene (reference sequence). Losses at the gene ends were 8 bases for V and 4 bases for J; bases not matched to a gene: 6. In DNA form, the CDR3 reads TGTGCCAGCGCTCCCGGGACTAGCGGGTACAATGAGCAGTTCTTC. This sequence encodes CASAPGTSGYNEQFF.

This chain connects TRBV28 to TRBJ2-1; D may be TRBD2 (5 bases). The germline CDR1 and CDR2 sequences are MDHEN and SYDVKM. V lost 4 bases and J lost 9, with 13 bases in between. The CDR3 has 13 amino acids. The CDR3 bases are TGTGCCAGCAGTTCCCGGGATCGCGGTGAGCAGTTCTTC. This sequence encodes CASSSRDRGEQFF.

V gene TRBV6-9 combines with J gene TRBJ2-5; a possible D gene is TRBD1 (5 bases). V was clipped by 0 bases and J by 1 base, with 9 bases between them. The length of the CDR3 is 15 residues. The germline V gene has CDR1 MNHGY and CDR2 SVAAGI. CDR3 sequence (DNA): TGTGCCAGCAGTTATTCGCCAGGGCCCCAAGAGACCCAGTACTTC. Encoded protein: CASSYSPGPQETQYF.

V and J are TRBV6-5 and TRBJ2-5, with D possibly matching TRBD2 (5 bases). Germline CDR1 reads MNHEY; CDR2 reads SVGAGI. Trimming stripped 4 bases from V and 2 bases from J, with 8 bases between. There are 13 residues in the CDR3. CDR3 loop: CASSLGLQETQYF. The CDR3 nucleotides read TGTGCCAGCAGTTTAGGACTGCAAGAGACCCAGTACTTC.

This rearrangement joins TRBV28 to TRBJ2-2; maybe TRBD1 (6 bases). This CDR3 has 15 residues. Germline lookup yields CDR1 MDHEN and CDR2 SYDVKM. Trimming pared 7 bases from V and 1 base from J, leaving 13 bases between. The CDR3 DNA follows: TGTGCCAGCACGGCAAAACAGGGGAACACCGGGGAGCTGTTTTTT. As protein: CASTAKQGNTGELFF.

V gene TRBV30 combines with J gene TRBJ1-1, with 11 bases matching TRBD1. This CDR3 contains 16 residues. Germline-derived CDR1 and CDR2 are GTSNPN and SVGIG (reference sequence). V lost 3 bases and J lost 0; bases outside the gene matches: 6. The CDR3 nucleotides read TGTGCCTGGAGGGGACGGGACAGGGGGTTGAACACTGAAGCTTTCTTT. It specifies CAWRGRDRGLNTEAFF.

This clone has only one observation. The chain carries TRBV5-6 and TRBJ1-2, with a tentative D call TRBD1 (5 bases). The CDR3 covers 16 residues. V dropped 3 bases and J dropped 4 bases, with 19 bases sitting between them. CDR1 SGHDT and CDR2 YYEEEE come from the germline V gene. DNA for the CDR3: TGTGCCAGCAGCTGGGGCCTGAGTTCGGCGCTCTATGGCTACACCTTC. The encoded protein is CASSWGLSSALYGYTF.

The chain has TRBV6-1 and TRBJ2-1; 8 bases agree with TRBD2. V lost 4 bases and J lost 8; bases outside the gene matches: 13. The CDR3 loop spans 16 amino acids. CDR1 is MNHNS, CDR2 SASEGT, per germline. CDR3 loop: CASSVTGTRGPDEQFF. The CDR3 DNA reads as TGTGCCAGCAGTGTAACCGGGACTAGGGGCCCGGATGAGCAGTTCTTC.

This clone was detected once. The chain recombines TRBV19 with TRBJ1-1; TRBD1 aligns across 7 bases. CDR3 length: 17 amino acids. Germline values: CDR1 LNHDA, CDR2 SQIVND (reference sequence). V shed 4 bases, J shed 1 base, and the junction held 12 bases outside the gene matches. The CDR3 here is CASSTLTGRFGNTEAFF. CDR3 nucleotides: TGTGCCAGTAGTACCTTGACAGGGAGGTTTGGGAACACTGAAGCTTTCTTT.

The genes are TRBV11-2 and TRBJ1-1; D ambiguous. V lost 3 bases and J lost 1, with 6 bases in between. Germline CDR1 is SGHAT and CDR2 is FQNNGV. The CDR3 covers 13 residues. CDR3 DNA: TGTGCCAGCAGCTTTCGTAAGAACACTGAAGCTTTCTTT. This sequence encodes CASSFRKNTEAFF.

The chain has TRBV27 and TRBJ2-1; 7 nucleotides align to TRBD2. After removal of 4 bases from V and 8 bases from J, the junction contained 8 bases not matched to a gene. Germline loops: CDR1 MNHEY, CDR2 SMNVEV (reference sequence). The CDR3 has 14 residues. This CDR3 is CASSYPGGVDEQFF. In DNA form, the CDR3 reads TGTGCCAGCAGTTACCCGGGGGGTGTCGATGAGCAGTTCTTC.

The V and J genes are TRBV4-3 and TRBJ1-1, with no clear D. Germline assignment: CDR1 LGHNA and CDR2 YSLEER. The CDR3 consists of 18 residues. Trimming took off 0 bases at V and 1 base at J, with 18 bases between the two ends. In DNA form, the CDR3 reads TGCGCCAGCAGCCAAGACCCGGGCCGAGGGCTGTGGAACACTGAAGCTTTCTTT. Its translation is CASSQDPGRGLWNTEAFF.

This clone has just a few counts. The rearrangement uses TRBV7-9 and TRBJ1-4; D might be TRBD1 (5 bases). The CDR3 runs 17 residues. The germline CDR1 and CDR2 sequences are SEHNR and FQNEAQ (reference sequence). V was shortened by 3 bases and J by 7 bases, with 21 bases between the two germline ends. The CDR3 DNA is TGTGCCAGCAGCTTCATCGGGAGTGCCGGGGCGGGTGAAAAACTGTTTTTT. Protein sequence: CASSFIGSAGAGEKLFF.

V and J are TRBV4-3 and TRBJ2-5, with TRBD2 matching over 8 bases. The J call could be wrong; TRBJ2-7 is a better fit for the DNA end. There are 17 residues in the CDR3. Germline CDR1 and CDR2: LGHNA and YSLEER. CDR3 nucleotide sequence: TGCGCCAGCAGCCCCGTATATTCAGCGGGGGTAACCTACGAGCAGTACTTC. As protein: CASSPVYSAGVTYEQYF.

The chain joins TRBV6-5 to TRBJ2-1; D remains ambiguous. Trimming took off 0 bases at V and 8 bases at J, with 5 bases between the two ends. Germline V gives CDR1 MNHEY, CDR2 SVGAGI. The CDR3 totals 12 residues. CDR3 sequence reads: CASSYSGYEQFF. CDR3 coding DNA: TGTGCCAGCAGTTACTCGGGCTATGAGCAGTTCTTC.

V gene TRBV19 combines with J gene TRBJ1-1; 7 bases map to TRBD1. V was pared by 8 bases and J by 5 bases, with 14 bases of the junction left unmatched. From germline, CDR1 is LNHDA and CDR2 SQIVND (reference sequence). The CDR3 contains 15 residues. The CDR3 reads CASLRAAGGNTEAFF. DNA of the CDR3: TGTGCCAGTCTGAGGGCCGCAGGGGGTAATACTGAAGCTTTCTTT.

This chain links TRBV7-9 with TRBJ2-7, with TRBD1 identical over 8 bases. This CDR3 is 15 amino acids long. The V and J ends lost 4 bases and 3 bases, in that order; junction bases with no gene match: 8. CDR1 and CDR2 (germline): SEHNR, FQNEAQ (reference sequence). The CDR3 region is CASSSQTGVRYEQYF. Here the CDR3 DNA reads TGTGCCAGCAGCTCACAGACAGGGGTTCGCTACGAGCAGTACTTC.

The V call is TRBV19, the J call TRBJ1-5; weak D call: TRBD1 (5 bases). Germline V gives CDR1 LNHDA, CDR2 SQIVND (reference sequence). This CDR3 is 17 amino acids long. Trimming took 3 bases from V and 0 from J, leaving 15 bases between them. CDR3: CASSIAGVGYSNQPQHF. CDR3 coding DNA: TGTGCCAGTAGTATTGCGGGGGTTGGGTATAGCAATCAGCCCCAGCATTTT.

J is TRBJ2-7 and V is TRBV5-1; 7 bases line up with TRBD1. Germline V CDR1 and CDR2: SGHRS, YFSETQ. The CDR3 covers 15 residues. The J segment lost 0 bases and the V segment lost 4 bases, leaving 7 bases of the junction unmatched. The CDR3 spells CASSQGQESSYEQYF. CDR3 in DNA: TGCGCCAGCAGCCAAGGACAGGAGAGCTCCTACGAGCAGTACTTC.

This clone came up a few times. V usage is TRBV5-4 and J usage is TRBJ1-4; 9 nucleotides agree with TRBD1. The CDR3 loop spans 17 amino acids. CDR1 is SGHNT, CDR2 YYREEE, per germline (reference sequence). Unmatched junction bases numbered 8, after V lost 1 base and J lost 4 bases. CDR3: CASSLRGQGRLNEKLFF. For the CDR3, the DNA is TGTGCCAGCAGCTTGAGGGGACAGGGACGCCTTAATGAAAAACTGTTTTTT.

The J gene is TRBJ1-1, the V gene TRBV13; D possibly corresponds to TRBD1 (5 bases). V was clipped by 3 bases and J by 0 bases, with 8 bases between them. CDR1 and CDR2 from the germline V gene are PRHDT and FYEKMQ (reference sequence). The CDR3 runs 14 residues. The CDR3 bases are TGTGCCAGCAGCTTTGGGGGGATGAACACTGAAGCTTTCTTT. Its translation: CASSFGGMNTEAFF. Using reference TRBV13 and TRBJ1-1 for the parts outside the CDR3, the full variable domain is AAGVIQSPRHLIKEKRETATLKCYPIPRHDTVYWYQQGPGQDPQFLISFYEKMQSDKGSIPDRFSAQQFSDYHSELNMSSLELGDSALYFCASSFGGMNTEAFFGQGTRLTVV.

The chain employs TRBV7-9 and TRBJ1-3; 8 bases match TRBD1. Germline CDR1 SEHNR, CDR2 FQNEAQ (reference sequence). The CDR3 is made up of 15 amino acids. V shed 4 bases, J shed 0 bases, and the junction held 2 bases outside the gene matches. CDR3 nucleotide sequence: TGTGCCAGCAGCTGGACAGGGTACTCTGGAAACACCATATATTTT. This encodes CASSWTGYSGNTIYF.

The chain carries TRBV5-1 and TRBJ2-2; TRBD1 is a possible D gene (5 bases). Trimming left V 5 bases short and J 5 bases short, with 19 bases between. Germline values: CDR1 SGHRS, CDR2 YFSETQ. This CDR3 spans 16 amino acids. The CDR3 spells CASSGFRPGNTGELFF. The CDR3 DNA follows: TGCGCCAGCAGTGGTTTCCGCCCAGGGAATACCGGGGAGCTGTTTTTT.